Following are 31 T cell receptor beta chains from one sample sequenced in a study of shared clonotypes between healthy human individuals. Only in-frame clones appear in the TCRdb table, and some are missing; sequencing was by immunoSEQ multiplex PCR. The sample includes 650,000 to 800,000 clones, about two thirds seen only once; the top ten take about 1.8%. The sequencing sample was made of memory CD4+ T cells sorted from blood. Stated subset: CD45RA-negative fraction. These receptors all stem from a woman aged 25 to 39 in good health.

The chain links TRBV28 to TRBJ2-6; the D gene is possibly TRBD1 (5 bases). CDR3 length equals 16 residues. CDR1 and CDR2 from the germline V gene are MDHEN and SYDVKM. The V end was cut by 5 bases, the J end by 0 bases, with 11 bases between. CDR3 sequence (DNA): TGTGCCAGCAGTCCGGACACAGACTCTGGGGCCAACGTCCTGACTTTC. Translation: CASSPDTDSGANVLTF.

This rearrangement joins TRBV28 to TRBJ1-2, with D possibly TRBD1 on 5 matching bases. This CDR3 region has 14 residues. Germline V gives CDR1 MDHEN, CDR2 SYDVKM. Trimming removed 5 bases from V and 8 bases from J, with 18 bases in between. In DNA form, the CDR3 reads TGTGCCAGCAGTCCACCCGGGGCGGTCGGAGGCTACACCTTC. Translating gives CASSPPGAVGGYTF.

This chain joins TRBV2 and TRBJ2-3; D possibly corresponds to TRBD1 (6 bases). Germline V lookup: CDR1 SNHLY, CDR2 FYNNEI. Trimming stripped 7 bases from V and 6 bases from J, with 17 bases between. The CDR3 consists of 14 residues. CDR3 amino acids: CASTKQGPGDTQYF. The CDR3 DNA sequence: TGTGCCAGCACCAAACAGGGCCCCGGGGATACGCAGTATTTT.

This clone has only a few counts. The CDR3 bases are TGTGCCAGCAGACTACAGGGGAACTCCTACGAGCAGTACTTC. This sequence encodes CASRLQGNSYEQYF. The gene calls are TRBV6-5 and TRBJ2-5, with 7 bases fitting TRBD1. The J call may not be correct, given that the DNA end is closer to TRBJ2-7. This CDR3 region has 14 residues. Germline V gives CDR1 MNHEY, CDR2 SVGAGI.

The V gene is TRBV9, the J gene TRBJ2-2, with D perhaps TRBD2 (5 bases). The germline V gene has CDR1 SGDLS and CDR2 YYNGEE. The CDR3 has 15 residues. With 0 bases removed from V and 6 bases from J, the gap between germline ends came to 12 bases. CDR3 in DNA: TGTGCCAGCAGCGTAGTTTCGGGGTACGCCGGGGAGCTGTTTTTT. Residues: CASSVVSGYAGELFF. Supplemented by reference TRBV9 and TRBJ2-2, the full variable domain reads DSGVTQTPKHLITATGQRVTLRCSPRSGDLSVYWYQQSLDQGLQFLIQYYNGEERAKGNILERFSAQQFPDLHSELNLSSLELGDSALYFCASSVVSGYAGELFFGEGSRLTVL.

V gene TRBV4-2 combines with J gene TRBJ2-3, with 12 bases that match TRBD2. The CDR3 consists of 18 residues. Looked up from germline, CDR1 is LGHNA and CDR2 is YNFKEQ. V lost 1 base, J lost 4 bases, and 9 bases stayed unmatched. The CDR3 bases are TGTGCCAGCAGCCAAGCTCTAGCGGGAGGGCCATGGGCAGATACGCAGTATTTT. It specifies CASSQALAGGPWADTQYF.

This chain uses TRBV6-5 with TRBJ1-1; tentative D call: TRBD1 (6 bases). Trimming shortened V by 6 bases and J by 6 bases, and 17 bases separated the two germline ends. CDR3 length: 14 residues. Germline V gene lookup returns CDR1 MNHEY and CDR2 SVGAGI. Written as DNA, the CDR3 is TGTGCCAGCAGCCTCTATGGGGGCGCGGCTGAAGCTTTCTTT. It specifies CASSLYGGAAEAFF.

The chain employs TRBV2 and TRBJ2-7; D gene unclear. The CDR3 is 14 amino acids. Looked up from germline, CDR1 is SNHLY and CDR2 is FYNNEI. V was cut by 3 bases and J by 5 bases, with 14 bases left in between. In DNA, the CDR3 is TGTGCCAGCAGTGACGGCGGCCCTTTGAACGAGCAGTACTTC. Translating gives CASSDGGPLNEQYF.

The J gene is TRBJ2-3, the V gene TRBV4-1; 7 nucleotides agree with TRBD1. V lost 4 bases, J lost 3 bases, and 10 bases stayed unmatched. Germline loops: CDR1 MGHRA, CDR2 YSYEKL. This CDR3 contains 16 residues. This CDR3 is CASSRIQGFGTDTQYF. Written as DNA, the CDR3 is TGCGCCAGCAGCCGAATACAGGGGTTCGGGACAGATACGCAGTATTTT.

The rearrangement joins TRBV6-5 to TRBJ1-5, with unresolved D. The CDR3 length is 13 residues. V was shortened by 2 bases and J by 0 bases, with 2 bases between the two germline ends. Germline V gene data show CDR1 as MNHEY and CDR2 as SVGAGI. In DNA, the CDR3 is TGTGCCAGCAGTTACGTTAGCAATCAGCCCCAGCATTTT. Translation gives CASSYVSNQPQHF.

This clone was counted a single time. The chain couples TRBV27 to TRBJ2-1, with D perhaps matching TRBD2 (5 bases). Between the trimmed V and J ends, which lost 3 bases and 8 bases, there was a span of 14 bases. CDR3 length: 14 residues. Germline CDR1 and CDR2: MNHEY and SMNVEV (reference sequence). CDR3 bases: TGTGCCAGCAGTTTCCGCACTAGTGCCGATGAGCAGTTCTTC. This encodes CASSFRTSADEQFF.

The chain links TRBV19 to TRBJ1-2; a possible D gene is TRBD1 (6 bases). The V gene's germline CDR1 is LNHDA and CDR2 SQIVND (reference sequence). V lost 2 bases, J lost 2 bases, and 15 bases lay in between. This CDR3 has 16 amino acids. CDR3 nucleotide sequence: TGTGCCAGTAGTATATCGCGGGGGGCCGCGAACTATGGCTACACCTTC. As protein: CASSISRGAANYGYTF.

The chain is built from TRBV30 and TRBJ2-1, with D possibly being TRBD2 (5 bases). CDR1 and CDR2 from the germline V gene are GTSNPN and SVGIG (reference sequence). Trimming left V 0 bases short and J 5 bases short, with 17 bases between. CDR3 length: 16 residues. CDR3: CAWSVGRLETDNEQFF. CDR3 in DNA: TGTGCCTGGAGTGTAGGGAGATTGGAGACCGACAATGAGCAGTTCTTC.

The chain combines TRBV5-1 with TRBJ1-1; no clear D. The CDR3 length is 15 residues. Germline CDR1 SGHRS, CDR2 YFSETQ. The V gene lost 1 base and the J gene lost 1 base, with 11 bases spanning the gap. The CDR3 sequence is CASSLQRAPNTEAFF. The CDR3 region has the DNA TGCGCCAGCAGCTTGCAGAGGGCTCCGAACACTGAAGCTTTCTTT.

The chain combines TRBV7-9 with TRBJ2-5; a weak D match, TRBD2 (6 bases). This CDR3 contains 15 residues. V lost 5 bases and J 0 bases, leaving 13 bases between the germline ends. The germline V gene has CDR1 SEHNR and CDR2 FQNEAQ (reference sequence). The CDR3 reads CASSADWDYQETQYF. The CDR3 DNA sequence: TGTGCCAGCAGCGCCGACTGGGACTACCAAGAGACCCAGTACTTC.

This chain links TRBV6-1 with TRBJ2-1; 7 bases match TRBD2. This CDR3 has 14 amino acids. J lost 3 bases, V lost 3 bases, and 2 bases had no gene match. Looked up from germline, CDR1 is MNHNS and CDR2 is SASEGT. Written as DNA, the CDR3 is TGTGCCAGCAGTGATCCTAGCGGCTACAATGAGCAGTTCTTC. Protein product: CASSDPSGYNEQFF.

The rearrangement joins TRBV18 to TRBJ1-4; maybe TRBD1 (5 bases). Trimming took 3 bases from V and 5 from J, leaving 7 bases between them. Germline values: CDR1 KGHSH, CDR2 LQKENI. This CDR3 is 13 amino acids long. For the CDR3, the DNA is TGTGCCAGCTCACCGCACAGGAATGAAAAACTGTTTTTT. As protein: CASSPHRNEKLFF. Complete variable domain (other parts from reference TRBV18 and TRBJ1-4): NAGVMQNPRHLVRRRGQEARLRCSPMKGHSHVYWYRQLPEEGLKFMVYLQKENIIDESGMPKERFSAEFPKEGPSILRIQQVVRGDSAAYFCASSPHRNEKLFFGSGTQLSVL.

This chain joins TRBV7-8 and TRBJ2-7; 9 bases map to TRBD1. This CDR3 is 13 amino acids long. Germline V CDR1 and CDR2: SGHVS, FQNEAQ. With V trimmed by 5 bases and J by 5 bases, 4 bases remained unmatched. The CDR3 sequence: CASSQGQGHEQYF. The CDR3 coding sequence is TGTGCCAGCAGCCAAGGACAGGGGCACGAGCAGTACTTC.

The chain couples TRBV28 to TRBJ2-7; 8 nucleotides agree with TRBD1. V shed 7 bases, J shed 3 bases, and the junction held 8 bases outside the gene matches. Looked up from germline, CDR1 is MDHEN and CDR2 is SYDVKM. The CDR3 covers 14 residues. CDR3 in DNA: TGTGCCAGCACCGGGACAGGTGAACTCTACGAGCAGTACTTC. Encoded protein: CASTGTGELYEQYF.

The chain uses TRBV7-9 and TRBJ1-5; D is unclear. Trimming took 5 bases from V and 9 from J, leaving 17 bases between them. CDR1 SEHNR and CDR2 FQNEAQ come from the germline V gene (reference sequence). This CDR3 spans 14 amino acids. The CDR3 DNA is TGTGCCAGCAGCAAATTGGACGGAGTTGGGCCCCAGCATTTT. Amino acids: CASSKLDGVGPQHF.

The chain is built from TRBV5-6 and TRBJ2-1; 7 bases fit TRBD2. The CDR3 has 16 amino acids. The germline V gene has CDR1 SGHDT and CDR2 YYEEEE. V gave up 4 bases and J gave up 3 bases; unmatched junction bases: 10. CDR3 sequence reads: CASSLPSGKLYNEQFF. CDR3 bases: TGTGCCAGCAGCCTCCCGAGCGGGAAACTCTACAATGAGCAGTTCTTC.

This clone showed up just a few times. DNA for the CDR3: TGTGCCAGCAGCGGACTGGGCCTCGGGGATACGCAGTATTTT. The encoded protein is CASSGLGLGDTQYF. This rearrangement joins TRBV7-3 to TRBJ2-3, with D possibly TRBD2 on 5 matching bases. The CDR3 covers 14 residues. Germline V gene lookup returns CDR1 SGHTA and CDR2 FQGTGA. V dropped 5 bases and J dropped 6 bases, with 15 bases sitting between them.

This clone was observed a handful of times. CDR3 protein: CASSIPTGHRYGYTF. The CDR3 DNA follows: TGTGCCAGTAGTATCCCGACCGGACACCGCTATGGCTACACCTTC. The genes are TRBV19 and TRBJ1-2; tentatively, D is TRBD1 (5 bases). Trimming cost V 3 bases and J 4 bases, with 15 bases left between them. The V gene's germline CDR1 is LNHDA and CDR2 SQIVND (reference sequence). The CDR3 spans 15 residues.

This clone was counted a single time. The chain carries TRBV28 and TRBJ2-7; maybe TRBD1 (6 bases). The CDR3 contains 12 residues. The ends were cut back, 10 bases at V and 9 bases at J, with 19 bases in the middle. Germline V lookup: CDR1 MDHEN, CDR2 SYDVKM. CDR3 loop: CATRTAGAGQYF. The CDR3 DNA sequence: TGTGCCACGCGGACCGCAGGGGCCGGGCAGTACTTC.

The rearrangement joins TRBV25-1 to TRBJ2-2; D uncertain. The CDR3 has 14 residues. Between the trimmed V and J ends, which lost 8 bases and 4 bases, there was a span of 14 bases. The germline V gene has CDR1 MGHDK and CDR2 SYGVNS. The chain's CDR3 is CASSGPIPTGELFF. CDR3 nucleotides: TGTGCCAGCTCCGGGCCGATACCCACCGGGGAGCTGTTTTTT.

This chain links TRBV6-5 with TRBJ2-1; TRBD2 matches at 13 bases. J gave up 9 bases and V 5 bases, and 7 bases lay outside the gene matches. Germline V gene sequence: CDR1 MNHEY, CDR2 SVGAGI. The CDR3 extends over 15 amino acids. The CDR3 spells CASSLGGTSGIEQFF. The DNA of the CDR3 is TGTGCCAGCAGTCTAGGGGGGACTAGCGGGATTGAGCAGTTCTTC.

The chain couples TRBV5-1 to TRBJ2-1; 8 nucleotides match TRBD2. V shed 1 base, J shed 2 bases, and the junction held 2 bases outside the gene matches. This CDR3 has 15 residues. Germline V gene lookup returns CDR1 SGHRS and CDR2 YFSETQ. The CDR3 nucleotides are TGCGCCAGCAGCTTGTCGACTAGCGCCTACAATGAGCAGTTCTTC. It codes for CASSLSTSAYNEQFF.

This chain connects TRBV6-5 to TRBJ2-6, with D possibly TRBD1 on 5 matching bases. The length of the CDR3 is 16 residues. CDR1 MNHEY and CDR2 SVGAGI come from the germline V gene. Trimming removed 3 bases from V and 0 bases from J, with 9 bases in between. The DNA of the CDR3 is TGTGCCAGCAGTTATCAGGGTTCCTCTGGGGCCAACGTCCTGACTTTC. Translated, it gives CASSYQGSSGANVLTF.

The gene calls are TRBV6-6 and TRBJ2-3; D unresolved. Germline lookup yields CDR1 MNHNY and CDR2 SVGAGI (reference sequence). This CDR3 contains 9 residues. CDR3: CDRADTQYF. DNA of the CDR3: TGTGACCGGGCAGATACGCAGTATTTT.

This clone occurred a few times. The chain uses TRBV10-2 and TRBJ1-1; 12 nucleotides align to TRBD1. The CDR3 totals 14 residues. In germline, CDR1 is WSHSY, CDR2 SAAADI. V shed 7 bases, J shed 7 bases, and the junction held 7 bases outside the gene matches. The CDR3 is CASMAGTGGGEAFF. Here the CDR3 DNA reads TGCGCCAGCATGGCCGGGACAGGGGGCGGTGAAGCTTTCTTT.

The table lists this clone with a few counts. Other DNA sequences in this specimen translate into the identical CDR3. V usage is TRBV15 and J usage is TRBJ1-4; D is possibly TRBD1 (5 bases). Germline loops: CDR1 LNHNV, CDR2 YYDKDF (reference sequence). This CDR3 comprises 14 residues. The ends were cut back, 1 base at V and 8 bases at J, with 11 bases in the middle. CDR3 nucleotides: TGTGCCACCAGCAGAGGCCAGGGAAACGAAAAACTGTTTTTT. This sequence encodes CATSRGQGNEKLFF.